This entry concerns a single T cell receptor (beta chain). Its antigen is as yet unknown. This sample is part of a study of shared clonotypes between healthy human individuals. Study background: Plates per donor: three CD4 naive, three CD4 memory, two CD8 naive, one CD8 memory.

Study-level points and caveats: Deeper or shallower sequencing was expected to change how clonotypes are shared among donors. On the whole, naive subsets had larger estimated richness than memory subsets had.

Sorted-subset replicate PCR reactions contained approximately 190 ng DNA, corresponding to tens of thousands of T cell genomes. The protocol was immunoSEQ multiplex PCR, while the TCRdb copy is restricted to in-frame clones and leaves out a portion. The profile shows nearly 1,000,000 clones, about three quarters of them singletons. V dropped 7 bases and J dropped 6 bases, with 13 bases sitting between them. CDR1 SQVTM and CDR2 ANQGSEA come from the germline V gene. The CDR3 length is 12 residues. The rearrangement uses TRBV29-1 and TRBJ2-1, with a tentative D call TRBD1 (6 bases). This TCR was sampled from a man younger than 35 in good health. Sequencing used memory CD4+ T cells sorted from blood. The subset denotes: CD45RA-negative fraction. Here the CDR3 reads CSAGQFINEQFF. The CDR3 nucleotides are TGCAGCGCTGGACAGTTTATCAATGAGCAGTTCTTC.